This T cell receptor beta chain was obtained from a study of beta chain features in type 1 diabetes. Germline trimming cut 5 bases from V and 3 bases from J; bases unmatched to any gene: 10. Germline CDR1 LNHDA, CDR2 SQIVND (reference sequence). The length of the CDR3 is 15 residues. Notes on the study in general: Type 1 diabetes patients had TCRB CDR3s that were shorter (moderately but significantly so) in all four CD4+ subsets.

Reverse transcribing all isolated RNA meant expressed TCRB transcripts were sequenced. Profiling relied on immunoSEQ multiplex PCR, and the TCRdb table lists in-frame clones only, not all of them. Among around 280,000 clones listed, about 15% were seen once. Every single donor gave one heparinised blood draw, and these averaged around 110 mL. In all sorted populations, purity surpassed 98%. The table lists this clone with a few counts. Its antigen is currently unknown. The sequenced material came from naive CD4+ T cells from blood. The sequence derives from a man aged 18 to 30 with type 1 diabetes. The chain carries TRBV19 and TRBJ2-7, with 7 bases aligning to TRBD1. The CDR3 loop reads CASSLSTGPNYEQYF. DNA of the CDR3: TGTGCCAGTAGTCTATCGACAGGGCCGAACTACGAGCAGTACTTC. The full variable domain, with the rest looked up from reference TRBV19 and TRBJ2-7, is DGGITQSPKYLFRKEGQNVTLSCEQNLNHDAMYWYRQDPGQGLRLIYYSQIVNDFQKGDIAEGYSVSREKKESFPLTVTSAQKNPTAFYLCASSLSTGPNYEQYFGPGTRLTVT.